Below, 20 T cell receptor beta chains from the same sample are listed, as sequenced in a study of blood T cell repertoires in COVID-19. The data were produced by immunoSEQ multiplex PCR, yet TCRdb's version contains in-frame clones alone and is incomplete. Of tens of thousands of clones in the sample, around nine tenths were seen once. The sample comprised peripheral blood. These receptor sequences come from a man between 65 and 79 years old with acute or convalescent COVID-19.

The chain combines TRBV24-1 with TRBJ2-1, with no clear D. Per germline, CDR1 KGHDR and CDR2 SFDVKD. V gave up 1 base and J gave up 10 bases, with 16 bases separating them. The CDR3 is made up of 15 amino acids. CDR3 coding DNA: TGTGCCACCAGTGATTTTCCCTCTCCGTCGGAGGAGCAGTTCTTC. This codes for CATSDFPSPSEEQFF.

This clone was seen a single time. V usage is TRBV19 and J usage is TRBJ1-5; no reliable D call. The CDR3 runs to 12 residues. Trimming removed 9 bases at V and 6 bases at J, with 12 bases between. Germline V CDR1 and CDR2: LNHDA, SQIVND (reference sequence). CDR3 sequence reads: CASRESGQPQHF. The CDR3 bases are TGTGCCAGCCGAGAGTCCGGTCAGCCCCAGCATTTT.

The J gene is TRBJ1-2, the V gene TRBV18; D unclear. The CDR3 contains 16 residues. Germline loops: CDR1 KGHSH, CDR2 LQKENI. The V gene lost 6 bases and the J gene lost 0 bases, with 17 bases spanning the gap. The chain's CDR3 is CASSEQWARPNYGYTF. For the CDR3, the DNA is TGTGCCAGCTCGGAACAGTGGGCCAGACCTAACTATGGCTACACCTTC. The full variable domain, its missing parts supplied by reference TRBV18 and TRBJ1-2, is NAGVMQNPRHLVRRRGQEARLRCSPMKGHSHVYWYRQLPEEGLKFMVYLQKENIIDESGMPKERFSAEFPKEGPSILRIQQVVRGDSAAYFCASSEQWARPNYGYTFGSGTRLTVV.

The rearrangement links TRBV5-5 to TRBJ1-3; D may be TRBD1 (6 bases). Trimming shortened V by 0 bases and J by 0 bases, and 10 bases separated the two germline ends. The CDR3 loop spans 16 amino acids. CDR1 and CDR2 from the germline V gene are SGHKS and YYEKEE (reference sequence). CDR3 DNA: TGTGCCAGCAGCTTGGGGGAAGGGGGCTCTGGAAACACCATATATTTT. It codes for CASSLGEGGSGNTIYF. The full variable domain, rest sourced from reference TRBV5-5 and TRBJ1-3, is DAGVTQSPTHLIKTRGQQVTLRCSPISGHKSVSWYQQVLGQGPQFIFQYYEKEERGRGNFPDRFSARQFPNYSSELNVNALLLGDSALYLCASSLGEGGSGNTIYFGEGSWLTVV.

The chain uses TRBV30 and TRBJ1-6; 10 bases agree with TRBD1. The J segment lost 4 bases and the V segment lost 4 bases, leaving 1 base of the junction unmatched. Germline V gene data show CDR1 as GTSNPN and CDR2 as SVGIG (reference sequence). This CDR3 is 14 amino acids long. DNA of the CDR3: TGTGCCTGGAAGGACAGGGGGTATAATTCACCCCTCCACTTT. Translated: CAWKDRGYNSPLHF. Based on the CDR3 plus reference TRBV30 and TRBJ1-6, the full variable domain is SQTIHQWPATLVQPVGSPLSLECTVEGTSNPNLYWYRQAAGRGLQLLFYSVGIGQISSEVPQNLSASRPQDRQFILSSKKLLLSDSGFYLCAWKDRGYNSPLHFGNGTRLTVT.

The chain links TRBV6-2 or TRBV6-3 to TRBJ1-4; the match to TRBD1 covers 7 bases. Germline CDR1 and CDR2: MNHEY and SVGEGT. This CDR3 is 15 amino acids long. Germline trimming cut 5 bases from V and 5 bases from J; bases unmatched to any gene: 8. CDR3 DNA sequence: TGTGCCAGCAGTGGTTTGACAGGGTGGAATGAAAAACTGTTTTTT. It yields the protein CASSGLTGWNEKLFF.

This clone was recorded once. The chain employs TRBV12-3 or TRBV12-4 and TRBJ1-1; TRBD1 matches 10 bases. The CDR3 has 13 amino acids. With V trimmed by 6 bases and J by 6 bases, 4 bases remained unmatched. CDR3 region: CASREDRGSEAFF. CDR3 DNA: TGTGCCAGCAGGGAGGACAGGGGGTCTGAAGCTTTCTTT.

The chain couples TRBV7-2 to TRBJ2-1; D possibly corresponds to TRBD2 (6 bases). Germline CDR1 is SGHTA and CDR2 is FQGNSA. The germline V and J ends were trimmed by 4 bases and 10 bases, with 8 bases remaining between them. This CDR3 region has 11 residues. The CDR3 DNA reads TGTGCCAGCAGCTACGCGGGGGAGCAGTTCTTC. It yields the protein CASSYAGEQFF. Drawing the rest from reference TRBV7-2 and TRBJ2-1, the complete variable domain is GAGVSQSPSNKVTEKGKDVELRCDPISGHTALYWYRQSLGQGLEFLIYFQGNSAPDKSGLPSDRFSAERTGGSVSTLTIQRTQQEDSAVYLCASSYAGEQFFGPGTRLTVL.

This clone has just one count. This chain uses TRBV7-8 with TRBJ2-5, with 13 nucleotides matching TRBD2. This CDR3 region has 16 residues. The junction had 8 bases not matched to a gene; V was cut back by 5 bases and J by 5 bases. The germline CDR1 and CDR2 sequences are SGHVS and FQNEAQ. The CDR3 loop reads CASSPPGLAGVETQYF. CDR3 DNA: TGTGCCAGCAGCCCGCCTGGACTAGCGGGGGTCGAGACCCAGTACTTC. Combining the CDR3 with reference TRBV7-8 and TRBJ2-5 gives the whole variable domain GAGVSQSPRYKVAKRGQDVALRCDPISGHVSLFWYQQALGQGPEFLTYFQNEAQLDKSGLPSDRFFAERPEGSVSTLKIQRTQQEDSAVYLCASSPPGLAGVETQYFGPGTRLLVL.

This clone was picked up one time. The chain carries TRBV14 and TRBJ1-3, with D uncertain. This CDR3 has 14 residues. Trimming took off 4 bases at V and 7 bases at J, with 14 bases between the two ends. Per germline, CDR1 SGHDN and CDR2 FVKESK. The CDR3 reads CASSPSWGGNTIYF. The CDR3 DNA is TGTGCCAGCAGCCCCAGTTGGGGAGGGAACACCATATATTTT.

V gene TRBV5-5 combines with J gene TRBJ2-2, with D possibly TRBD2 on 6 matching bases. Germline-derived CDR1 and CDR2 are SGHKS and YYEKEE (reference sequence). V lost 3 bases and J 4 bases, leaving 19 bases between the germline ends. The CDR3 totals 17 residues. DNA of the CDR3: TGTGCCAGCAGCTGGGGGGACCATCCAGGTGGCACCGGGGAGCTGTTTTTT. Its translation is CASSWGDHPGGTGELFF. The whole variable domain, filled in from reference TRBV5-5 and TRBJ2-2, reads DAGVTQSPTHLIKTRGQQVTLRCSPISGHKSVSWYQQVLGQGPQFIFQYYEKEERGRGNFPDRFSARQFPNYSSELNVNALLLGDSALYLCASSWGDHPGGTGELFFGEGSRLTVL.

The V gene is TRBV7-8, the J gene TRBJ2-7, with 13 bases lining up with TRBD2. The length of the CDR3 is 16 residues. Unmatched junction bases numbered 1, after V lost 0 bases and J lost 2 bases. Germline values: CDR1 SGHVS, CDR2 FQNEAQ. In nucleotides, the CDR3 is TGTGCCAGCAGCTTAGCAGGGACTAGCGGGGCCTACGAGCAGTACTTC. Translating gives CASSLAGTSGAYEQYF.

The table lists this clone with a count of one. This sequence joins TRBV4-1 and TRBJ1-2; D unclear. The V gene lost 1 base and the J gene lost 0 bases, with 21 bases spanning the gap. The V gene's germline CDR1 is MGHRA and CDR2 YSYEKL. The CDR3 contains 19 residues. The CDR3 DNA reads TGCGCCAGCAGCCAAGGTTCTGGGTTAGTTAGCCAAACTAACTATGGCTACACCTTC. Translated, it gives CASSQGSGLVSQTNYGYTF.

V gene TRBV3-1 (or the pseudogene TRBV3-2) combines with J gene TRBJ2-6; D call uncertain. V lost 4 bases and J 2 bases, leaving 15 bases between the germline ends. Germline-derived CDR1 and CDR2 are LGHDT and YNNKEL (reference sequence). There are 17 residues in the CDR3. CDR3 sequence reads: CASSPRSELAGANVLTF. The DNA for the CDR3 is TGTGCCAGCAGCCCCCGTAGTGAGCTAGCTGGGGCCAACGTCCTGACTTTC.

This chain links TRBV7-2 with TRBJ1-2; 8 nucleotides agree with TRBD1. J gave up 6 bases and V 5 bases, and 14 bases lay outside the gene matches. CDR1 and CDR2 from the germline V gene are SGHTA and FQGNSA. The CDR3 runs 16 residues. CDR3 coding DNA: TGTGCCAGCAGCCCCTATTCCGGACAGGGCGGAGATGGCTACACCTTC. Encoded protein: CASSPYSGQGGDGYTF. Looking up the rest from reference TRBV7-2 and TRBJ1-2 gives the full variable domain: GAGVSQSPSNKVTEKGKDVELRCDPISGHTALYWYRQSLGQGLEFLIYFQGNSAPDKSGLPSDRFSAERTGGSVSTLTIQRTQQEDSAVYLCASSPYSGQGGDGYTFGSGTRLTVV.

The chain couples TRBV4-3 to TRBJ2-3; D is ambiguous. The CDR3 runs to 13 residues. V dropped 3 bases and J dropped 3 bases, with 7 bases sitting between them. Germline CDR1 LGHNA, CDR2 YSLEER. The CDR3 here is CASSHGVTDTQYF. The CDR3 nucleotides read TGCGCCAGCAGCCACGGAGTGACAGATACGCAGTATTTT.

The chain links TRBV7-9 to TRBJ2-1, with TRBD2 as a possible D gene (5 bases). Germline-derived CDR1 and CDR2 are SEHNR and FQNEAQ (reference sequence). The CDR3 sequence is 14 residues long. V lost 4 bases and J lost 4, with 11 bases in between. CDR3 protein: CASSWAPGYNEQFF. The CDR3 region has the DNA TGTGCCAGCAGCTGGGCCCCGGGGTACAATGAGCAGTTCTTC.

This sequence joins TRBV7-2 and TRBJ2-5; D is perhaps TRBD2 (6 bases). V was clipped by 2 bases and J by 5 bases, with 12 bases between them. Germline assignment: CDR1 SGHTA and CDR2 FQGNSA. CDR3 length equals 14 residues. The chain's CDR3 is CASSLTRGRETQYF. CDR3 in DNA: TGTGCCAGCAGCTTAACGCGGGGTCGGGAGACCCAGTACTTC.

The CDR3 loop reads CATSDTGTGGTEAFF. CDR3 nucleotide sequence: TGTGCCACCAGTGACACAGGGACAGGGGGCACTGAAGCTTTCTTT. The genes are TRBV24-1 and TRBJ1-1; TRBD1 agrees at 11 bases. Unmatched junction bases numbered 4, after V lost 4 bases and J lost 4 bases. The CDR3 loop spans 15 amino acids. Germline CDR1 reads KGHDR; CDR2 reads SFDVKD.

This chain connects TRBV5-6 to TRBJ1-2; D possibly corresponds to TRBD1 (6 bases). CDR3 size: 14 residues. CDR1 is SGHDT and CDR2 is YYEEEE in the germline V gene. Trimming took 0 bases from V and 4 from J, leaving 10 bases between them. Written as DNA, the CDR3 is TGTGCCAGCAGCTTGGACAGGGTTTCCTATGGCTACACCTTC. As protein: CASSLDRVSYGYTF.